This T cell receptor beta chain was identified in a study of blood T cell repertoires in COVID-19. Produced via immunoSEQ multiplex PCR; TCRdb's table is partial and in-frame only. Of about 200,000 clones listed, around 83% are singletons. With 3 bases removed from V and 6 bases from J, the gap between germline ends came to 18 bases. Germline values: CDR1 SGHAT, CDR2 FQNNGV. This CDR3 is 16 amino acids long. The receptor was derived from a woman in her fifties or sixties with acute or convalescent COVID-19. Sequencing was performed on peripheral blood. V is TRBV11-2 and J is TRBJ2-1; possible D gene TRBD2, 5 bases. CDR3 DNA: TGTGCCAGCAGCTTTTCCCGTCTAGCAAACCCCAATGAGCAGTTCTTC. Translation gives CASSFSRLANPNEQFF.